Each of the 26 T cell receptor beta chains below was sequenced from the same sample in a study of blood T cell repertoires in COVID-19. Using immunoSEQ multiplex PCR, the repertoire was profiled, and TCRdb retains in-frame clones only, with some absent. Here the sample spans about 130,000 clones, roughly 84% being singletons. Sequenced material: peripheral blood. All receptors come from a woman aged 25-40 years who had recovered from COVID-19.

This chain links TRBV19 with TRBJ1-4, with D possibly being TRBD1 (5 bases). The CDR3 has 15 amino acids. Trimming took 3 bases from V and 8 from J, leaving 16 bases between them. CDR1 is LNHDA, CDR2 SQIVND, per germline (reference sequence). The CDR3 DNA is TGTGCCAGTAGTATGGAGTCCAGGGTTGGAGAAAAACTGTTTTTT. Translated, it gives CASSMESRVGEKLFF.

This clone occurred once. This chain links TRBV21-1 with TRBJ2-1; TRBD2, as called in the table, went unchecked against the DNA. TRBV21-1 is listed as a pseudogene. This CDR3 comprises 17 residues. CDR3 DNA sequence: TGTGCCAGCAGCACCGCCGCAAGCGGGAGGTTGTGTCATGAGCAGTTCTTC. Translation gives CASSTAASGRLCHEQFF.

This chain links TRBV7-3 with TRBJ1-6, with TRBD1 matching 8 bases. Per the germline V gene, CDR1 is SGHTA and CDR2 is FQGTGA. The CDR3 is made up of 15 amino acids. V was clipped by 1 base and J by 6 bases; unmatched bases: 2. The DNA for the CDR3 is TGTGCCAGCAGCTTAAATACAGGGGGTAATTCACCCCTCCACTTT. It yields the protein CASSLNTGGNSPLHF.

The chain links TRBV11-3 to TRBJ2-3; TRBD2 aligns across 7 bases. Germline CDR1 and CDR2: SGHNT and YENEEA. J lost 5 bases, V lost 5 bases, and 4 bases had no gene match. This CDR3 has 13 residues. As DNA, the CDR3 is TGTGCCAGCAGCCCTGGGGGGGGAGATACGCAGTATTTT. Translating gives CASSPGGGDTQYF.

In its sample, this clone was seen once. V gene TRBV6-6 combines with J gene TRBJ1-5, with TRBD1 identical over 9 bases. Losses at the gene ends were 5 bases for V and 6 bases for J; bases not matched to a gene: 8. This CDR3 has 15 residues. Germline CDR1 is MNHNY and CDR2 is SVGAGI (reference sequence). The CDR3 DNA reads TGTGCCAGCAGTAACAGGGGGCTGGGTGTTCAGCCCCAGCATTTT. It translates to CASSNRGLGVQPQHF.

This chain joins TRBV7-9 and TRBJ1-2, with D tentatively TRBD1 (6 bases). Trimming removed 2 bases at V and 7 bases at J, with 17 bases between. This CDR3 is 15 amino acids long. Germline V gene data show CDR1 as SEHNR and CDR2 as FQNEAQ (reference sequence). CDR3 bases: TGTGCCAGCAGCTTATCTACAGGGTCGTATCTTGGCTACACCTTC. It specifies CASSLSTGSYLGYTF.

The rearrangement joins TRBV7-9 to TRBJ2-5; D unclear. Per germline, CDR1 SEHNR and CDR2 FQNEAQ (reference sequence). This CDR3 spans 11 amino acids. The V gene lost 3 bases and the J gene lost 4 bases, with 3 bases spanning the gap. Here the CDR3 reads CASSFLETQYF. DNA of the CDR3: TGTGCCAGCAGCTTTCTAGAGACCCAGTACTTC.

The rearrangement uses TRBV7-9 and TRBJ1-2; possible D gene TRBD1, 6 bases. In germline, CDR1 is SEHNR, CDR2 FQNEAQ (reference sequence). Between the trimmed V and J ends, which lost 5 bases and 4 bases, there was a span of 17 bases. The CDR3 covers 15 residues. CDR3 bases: TGTGCCAGCAGCCCTTTAGAGAAGGGGGTCTATGGCTACACCTTC. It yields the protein CASSPLEKGVYGYTF.

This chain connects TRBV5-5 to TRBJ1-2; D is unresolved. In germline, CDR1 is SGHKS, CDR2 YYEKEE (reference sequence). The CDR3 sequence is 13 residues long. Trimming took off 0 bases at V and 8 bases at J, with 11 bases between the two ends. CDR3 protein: CASSLESVVGYTF. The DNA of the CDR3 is TGTGCCAGCAGCTTGGAGTCGGTTGTGGGCTACACCTTC.

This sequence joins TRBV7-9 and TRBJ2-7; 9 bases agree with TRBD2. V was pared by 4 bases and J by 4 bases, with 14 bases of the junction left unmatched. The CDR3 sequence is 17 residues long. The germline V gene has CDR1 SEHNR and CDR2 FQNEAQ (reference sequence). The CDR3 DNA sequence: TGTGCCAGCAGCTACCCCGCTATTGCGGGGGGGACGTACGAGCAGTACTTC. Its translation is CASSYPAIAGGTYEQYF.

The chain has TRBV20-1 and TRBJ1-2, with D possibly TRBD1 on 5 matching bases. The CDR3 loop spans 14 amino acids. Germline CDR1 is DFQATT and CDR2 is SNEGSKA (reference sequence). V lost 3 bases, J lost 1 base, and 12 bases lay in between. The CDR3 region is CSASPGMDNYGYTF. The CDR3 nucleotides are TGCAGTGCTAGTCCAGGGATGGATAACTATGGCTACACCTTC.

The CDR3 bases are TGCGCCAGCAGCTTACAGGGTTGGGGTACTAATGAAAAACTGTTTTTT. Amino acids: CASSLQGWGTNEKLFF. V and J are TRBV5-1 and TRBJ1-4; D perhaps matches TRBD1 (6 bases). V was pared by 2 bases and J by 2 bases, with 13 bases between. Germline V gene sequence: CDR1 SGHRS, CDR2 YFSETQ. CDR3 size: 16 residues.

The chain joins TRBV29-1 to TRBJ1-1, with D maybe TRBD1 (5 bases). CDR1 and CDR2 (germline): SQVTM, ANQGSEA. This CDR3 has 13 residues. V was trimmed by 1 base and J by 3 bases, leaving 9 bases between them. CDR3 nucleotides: TGCAGCGTTGAAGCAGGGATGCACACTGAAGCTTTCTTT. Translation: CSVEAGMHTEAFF.

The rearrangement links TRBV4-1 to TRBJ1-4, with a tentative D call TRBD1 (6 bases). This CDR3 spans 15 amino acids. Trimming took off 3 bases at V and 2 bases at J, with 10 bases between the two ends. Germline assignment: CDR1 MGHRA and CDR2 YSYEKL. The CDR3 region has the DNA TGCGCCAGCAGCCAGTTACAGGGCACTAATGAAAAACTGTTTTTT. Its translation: CASSQLQGTNEKLFF.

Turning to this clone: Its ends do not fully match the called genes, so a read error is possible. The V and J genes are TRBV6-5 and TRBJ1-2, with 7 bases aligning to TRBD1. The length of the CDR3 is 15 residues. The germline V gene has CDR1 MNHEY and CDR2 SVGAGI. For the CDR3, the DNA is TGTGCCAGCCCAGGCGGACAGGCAGCTAAGTATGGCTACACCTTC. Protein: CASPGGQAAKYGYTF.

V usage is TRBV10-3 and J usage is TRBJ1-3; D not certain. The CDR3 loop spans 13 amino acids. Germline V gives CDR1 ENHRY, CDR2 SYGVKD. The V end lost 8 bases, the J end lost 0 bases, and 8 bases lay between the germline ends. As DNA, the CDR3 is TGTGCCATCGCCCGGGACTCTGGAAACACCATATATTTT. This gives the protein CAIARDSGNTIYF.

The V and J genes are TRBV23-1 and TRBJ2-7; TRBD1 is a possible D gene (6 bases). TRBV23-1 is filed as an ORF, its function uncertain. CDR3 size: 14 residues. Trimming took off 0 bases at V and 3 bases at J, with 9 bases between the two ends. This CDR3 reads CASSQSGASYEQYF. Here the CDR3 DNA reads TGCGCCAGCAGTCAATCGGGGGCGAGCTACGAGCAGTACTTC.

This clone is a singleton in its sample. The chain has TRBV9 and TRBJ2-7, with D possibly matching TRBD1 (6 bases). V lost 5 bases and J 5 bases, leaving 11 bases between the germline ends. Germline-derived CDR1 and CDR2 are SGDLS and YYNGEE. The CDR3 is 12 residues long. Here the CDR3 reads CASSPGDHEQYF. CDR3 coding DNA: TGTGCCAGCAGTCCAGGGGACCACGAGCAGTACTTC.

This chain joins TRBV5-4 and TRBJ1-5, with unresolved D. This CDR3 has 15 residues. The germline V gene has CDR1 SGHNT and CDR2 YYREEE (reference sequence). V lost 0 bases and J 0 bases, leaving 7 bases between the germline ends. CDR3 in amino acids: CASSLGGDSNQPQHF. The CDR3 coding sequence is TGTGCCAGCAGCTTGGGGGGAGATAGCAATCAGCCCCAGCATTTT.

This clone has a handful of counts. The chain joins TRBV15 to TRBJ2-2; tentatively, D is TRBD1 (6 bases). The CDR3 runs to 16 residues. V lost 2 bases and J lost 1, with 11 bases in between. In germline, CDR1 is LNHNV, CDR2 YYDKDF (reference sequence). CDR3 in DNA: TGTGCCACCAGCAGATTCAGGGGACAGAACACCGGGGAGCTGTTTTTT. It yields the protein CATSRFRGQNTGELFF.

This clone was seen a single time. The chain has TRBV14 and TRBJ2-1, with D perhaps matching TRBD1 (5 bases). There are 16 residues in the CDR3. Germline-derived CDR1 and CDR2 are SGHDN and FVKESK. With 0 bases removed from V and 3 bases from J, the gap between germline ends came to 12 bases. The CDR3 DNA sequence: TGTGCCAGCAGCCAAGATCGGGCAGGGTACTACAATGAGCAGTTCTTC. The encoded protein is CASSQDRAGYYNEQFF. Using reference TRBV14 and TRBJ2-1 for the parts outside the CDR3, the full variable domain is EAGVTQFPSHSVIEKGQTVTLRCDPISGHDNLYWYRRVMGKEIKFLLHFVKESKQDESGMPNNRFLAERTGGTYSTLKVQPAELEDSGVYFCASSQDRAGYYNEQFFGPGTRLTVL.

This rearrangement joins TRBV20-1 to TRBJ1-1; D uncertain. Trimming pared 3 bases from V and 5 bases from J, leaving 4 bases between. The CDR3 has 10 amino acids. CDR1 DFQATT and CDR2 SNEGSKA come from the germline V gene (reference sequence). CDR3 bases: TGCAGTGCTAGTCCGACTGAAGCTTTCTTT. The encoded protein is CSASPTEAFF.

The CDR3: CASSPTGNTEAFF. The CDR3 nucleotides read TGCGCCAGCAGCCCTACAGGGAACACTGAAGCTTTCTTT. This rearrangement joins TRBV4-1 to TRBJ1-1; tentatively, D is TRBD1 (5 bases). Between the trimmed V and J ends, which lost 4 bases and 1 base, there was a span of 7 bases. The germline CDR1 and CDR2 sequences are MGHRA and YSYEKL. The CDR3 is made up of 13 amino acids.

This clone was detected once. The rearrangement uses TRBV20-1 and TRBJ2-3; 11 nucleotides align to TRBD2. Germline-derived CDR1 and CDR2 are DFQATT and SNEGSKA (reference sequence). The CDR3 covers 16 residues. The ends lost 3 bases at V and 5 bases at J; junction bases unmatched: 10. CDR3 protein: CSASILIAGGGDTQYF. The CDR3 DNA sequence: TGCAGTGCTAGTATTCTAATAGCGGGAGGGGGAGATACGCAGTATTTT.

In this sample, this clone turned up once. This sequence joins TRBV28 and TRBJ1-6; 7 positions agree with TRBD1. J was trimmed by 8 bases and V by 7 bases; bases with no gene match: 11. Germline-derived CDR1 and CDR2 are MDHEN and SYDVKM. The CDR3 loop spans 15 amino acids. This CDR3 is CASISSTGLHSPLHF. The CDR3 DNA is TGTGCCAGCATCTCATCGACAGGGCTCCATTCACCCCTCCACTTT.

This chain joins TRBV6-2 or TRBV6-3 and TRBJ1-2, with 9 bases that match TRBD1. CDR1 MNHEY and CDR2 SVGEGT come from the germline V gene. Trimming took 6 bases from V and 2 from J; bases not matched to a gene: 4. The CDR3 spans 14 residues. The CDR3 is CASSPGQGNYGYTF. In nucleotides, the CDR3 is TGTGCCAGCAGCCCCGGACAGGGGAACTATGGCTACACCTTC.